This T cell receptor (beta chain) was identified during a study of CD8+CD57+ T cells in acquired aplastic anemia. Whole-study context: DNA recovered from sorted CD4+ and CD8+ cells had a mean of around 3.2 ug. Points from the study as a whole: For CD8+ Simpson's diversity, patients and controls showed no significant difference.

On this clonotype itself: Antigen specificity is unknown. A junction boundary mismatches the germline segment, possibly from a read error.

Genomic DNA was employed as the template in profiling TCR beta VDJ and CDR3. MiXCR, applied by TCRdb to the reads, yields one record per CDR3 protein. The repertoire has roughly 300,000 distinct CDR3 sequences, about 56% of them found once; the top ten carry around 7.6%. This receptor was identified in a human donor with severe aplastic anemia or a healthy control (not recorded which). Sequences were obtained from sorted CD4+, CD8+, or CD8+CD57+ T cells (not recorded which) from PBMCs.

CDR3 DNA: TGTGCCAGTAGTCCGGGACTGAACTATAATTCACCCCTACACTTT. Amino acids: CASSPGLNYNSPLHF. The chain recombines TRBV19 with TRBJ1-6, with D perhaps matching TRBD1 (5 bases). This CDR3 is 15 amino acids long. Germline values: CDR1 LNHDA, CDR2 SQIVND (reference sequence).